Here is one TCR beta chain with its context. This record belongs to a study of blood T cell repertoires in COVID-19. Study-level background: T cells, B-cell-depleted T cells, or PBMCs provided the cDNA or gDNA that served as material.

Trimming cost V 2 bases and J 0 bases; bases outside gene matches: 4. This CDR3 has 16 amino acids. The germline V gene encodes CDR1 SGHRS and CDR2 YFSETQ. Seattle researchers signed up patients amid active infection and tracked them longitudinally. Authors' analysis steps: Researchers report that nucleated cell counts were estimated from reference gene primer amplification. TCRdb keeps only in-frame clones here, not all; method: immunoSEQ multiplex PCR. That table furnishes V, J and clone size, whereas the DNA furnished D and trimming. Here the sample spans about 180,000 clones, about 85% being singletons.

This chain joins TRBV5-1 and TRBJ2-2, with TRBD1 identical over 7 bases. This TCR derives from an older person with COVID-19, enrolled during active disease. Sample: peripheral blood. Here the CDR3 DNA reads TGCGCCAGCAGCTTATTACAGGGGCCGAACACCGGGGAGCTGTTTTTT. Protein: CASSLLQGPNTGELFF. The full variable domain, its missing parts supplied by reference TRBV5-1 and TRBJ2-2, is KAGVTQTPRYLIKTRGQQVTLSCSPISGHRSVSWYQQTPGQGLQFLFEYFSETQRNKGNFPGRFSGRQFSNSRSEMNVSTLELGDSALYLCASSLLQGPNTGELFFGEGSRLTVL.